In this sample, the clone carrying this T cell receptor (beta chain) turned up a few times. RNA transcripts were the template for amplifying TCR beta CDR3 regions. The study used the HTBI primer set for a first-round RT-PCR of the TCR CDR3. From the multiplex PCR reads, TCRdb called clonotypes with MiXCR, one entry per CDR3 protein. This table holds about 300,000 distinct CDR3 sequences, approximately 18% found once. Germline V gene lookup returns CDR1 SGHNT and CDR2 YYREEE (reference sequence). The J segment lost 0 bases and the V segment lost 2 bases, leaving 8 bases of the junction unmatched. The CDR3 is 16 amino acids. This sample was included in a study of T cells in Graves' hyperthyroidism and ophthalmopathy.

This rearrangement joins TRBV5-4 to TRBJ2-7, with TRBD2 matching over 7 bases. Sequencing used blood. This sequence was found in a man between 45 and 60 years old with Graves' ophthalmopathy. CDR3 sequence: CASSFQGGSHSYEQYF. As DNA, the CDR3 is TGTGCCAGCAGCTTTCAAGGCGGGAGTCACTCCTACGAGCAGTACTTC.